This T cell receptor (beta chain) was sequenced for a study of blood T cell repertoires in COVID-19. Comment on this clone: Other nucleotide sequences in the sample specify the same CDR3.

Using immunoSEQ multiplex PCR, the repertoire was profiled, and TCRdb retains in-frame clones only, with some absent. Of about 300,000 clones listed, approximately 83% are singletons. CDR1 is SGHRS, CDR2 YFSETQ, per germline. The CDR3 sequence is 14 residues long. The V and J ends lost 2 bases and 5 bases, in that order; junction bases with no gene match: 5. The sequence came from a human donor in a cohort sampled during active COVID-19. The sample was peripheral blood. The genes are TRBV5-1 and TRBJ1-1; 8 bases agree with TRBD1. The CDR3 bases are TGCGCCAGCAGCTTTGACAGGGGAGATACTGAAGCTTTCTTT. Translated: CASSFDRGDTEAFF.